This T cell receptor beta chain is drawn from a study of blood T cell repertoires in COVID-19. Study information: There were acute and convalescent COVID-19 samples, and they came from the United States, Italy and Spain. PBMCs, B-cell-depleted T cells, or T cells provided the cDNA or gDNA that made up the material.

A note on this clone: Other DNA variants within this sample encode the same CDR3.

Generated by immunoSEQ multiplex PCR, the TCRdb table keeps only in-frame clones and is missing some. Of about 73,000 clones in the sample, 90% were seen once. The CDR3 has 13 residues. J gave up 2 bases and V 5 bases, and 2 bases lay outside the gene matches. The germline CDR1 and CDR2 sequences are MNHEY and SVGAGI. The specimen sequenced was peripheral blood. This receptor was obtained from a woman under 30 with acute or convalescent COVID-19. This chain connects TRBV6-5 to TRBJ1-1; 7 bases are shared with TRBD1. In DNA form, the CDR3 reads TGTGCCAGCAGTAAGGGGGCCAACACTGAAGCTTTCTTT. Its translation is CASSKGANTEAFF.